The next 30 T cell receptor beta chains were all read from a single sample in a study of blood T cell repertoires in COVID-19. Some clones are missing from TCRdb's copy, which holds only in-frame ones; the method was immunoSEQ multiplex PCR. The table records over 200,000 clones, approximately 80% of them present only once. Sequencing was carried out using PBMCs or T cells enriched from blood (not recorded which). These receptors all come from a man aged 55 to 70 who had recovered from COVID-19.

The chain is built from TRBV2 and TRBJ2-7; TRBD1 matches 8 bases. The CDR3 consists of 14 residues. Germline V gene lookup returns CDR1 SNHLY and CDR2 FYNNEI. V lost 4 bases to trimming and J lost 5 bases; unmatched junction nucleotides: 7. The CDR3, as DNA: TGTGCCAGCAGTGGGGGCGTGGACAGGGACGAGCAGTACTTC. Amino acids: CASSGGVDRDEQYF.

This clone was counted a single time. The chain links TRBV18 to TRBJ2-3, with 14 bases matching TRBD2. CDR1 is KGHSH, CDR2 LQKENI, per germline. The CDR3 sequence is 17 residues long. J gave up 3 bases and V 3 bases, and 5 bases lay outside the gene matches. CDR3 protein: CASSPETSGGATDTQYF. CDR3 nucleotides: TGTGCCAGCTCACCTGAGACTAGCGGGGGGGCAACAGATACGCAGTATTTT.

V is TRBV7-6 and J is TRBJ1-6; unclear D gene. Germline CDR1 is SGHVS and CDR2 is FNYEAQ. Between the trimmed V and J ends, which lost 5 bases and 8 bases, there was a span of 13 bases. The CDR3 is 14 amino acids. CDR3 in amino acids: CASSPGRRDSPLHF. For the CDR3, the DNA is TGTGCCAGCAGCCCCGGGAGGCGCGATTCACCCCTCCACTTT.

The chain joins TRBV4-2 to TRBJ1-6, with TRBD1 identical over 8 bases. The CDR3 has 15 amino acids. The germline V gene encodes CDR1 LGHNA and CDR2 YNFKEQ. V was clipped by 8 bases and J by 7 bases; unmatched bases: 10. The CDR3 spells CASCTGQGQNSPLHF. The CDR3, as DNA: TGTGCCAGCTGCACCGGACAGGGCCAGAATTCACCCCTCCACTTT.

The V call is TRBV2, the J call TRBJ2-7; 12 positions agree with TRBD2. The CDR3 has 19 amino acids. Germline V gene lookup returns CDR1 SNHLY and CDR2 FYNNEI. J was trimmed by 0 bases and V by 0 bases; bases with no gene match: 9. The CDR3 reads CASSEAGGLAGGISYEQYF. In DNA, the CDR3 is TGTGCCAGCAGTGAAGCTGGTGGGCTAGCGGGGGGGATCTCCTACGAGCAGTACTTC.

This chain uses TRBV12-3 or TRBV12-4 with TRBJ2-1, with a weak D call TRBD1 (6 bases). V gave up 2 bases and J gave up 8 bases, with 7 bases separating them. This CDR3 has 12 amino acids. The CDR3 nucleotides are TGTGCCAGCAGTTTACAGGGGCATGAGCAGTTCTTC. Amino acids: CASSLQGHEQFF.

CDR3 DNA sequence: TGCGCCAGCAGCCAAGGACAGCTAACTAGCACAGATACGCAGTATTTT. Its translation: CASSQGQLTSTDTQYF. This chain connects TRBV5-1 to TRBJ2-3, with D perhaps TRBD1 (6 bases). Germline loops: CDR1 SGHRS, CDR2 YFSETQ. This CDR3 has 16 residues. Deletions cut 4 bases from V and 0 bases from J, with 15 bases between. The whole variable domain, filled in from reference TRBV5-1 and TRBJ2-3, reads KAGVTQTPRYLIKTRGQQVTLSCSPISGHRSVSWYQQTPGQGLQFLFEYFSETQRNKGNFPGRFSGRQFSNSRSEMNVSTLELGDSALYLCASSQGQLTSTDTQYFGPGTRLTVL.

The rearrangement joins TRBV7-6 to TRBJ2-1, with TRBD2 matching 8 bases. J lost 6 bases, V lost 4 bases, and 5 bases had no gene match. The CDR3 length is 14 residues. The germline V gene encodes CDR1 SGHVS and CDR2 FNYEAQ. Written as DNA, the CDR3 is TGTGCCAGCAGCTCCCCGAGCGGGGGCAATGAGCAGTTCTTC. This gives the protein CASSSPSGGNEQFF.

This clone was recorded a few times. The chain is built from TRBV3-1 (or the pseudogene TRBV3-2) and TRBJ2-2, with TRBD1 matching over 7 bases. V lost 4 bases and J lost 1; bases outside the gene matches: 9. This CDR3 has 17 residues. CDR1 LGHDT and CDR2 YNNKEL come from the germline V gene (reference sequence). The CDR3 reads CASSRRPRTGNTGELFF. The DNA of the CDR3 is TGTGCCAGCAGCCGTCGGCCCCGGACAGGGAACACCGGGGAGCTGTTTTTT.

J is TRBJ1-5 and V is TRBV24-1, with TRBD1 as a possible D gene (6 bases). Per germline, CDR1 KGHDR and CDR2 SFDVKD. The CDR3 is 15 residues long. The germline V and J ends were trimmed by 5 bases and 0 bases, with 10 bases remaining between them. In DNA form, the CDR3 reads TGTGCCACCAGTGGCTCAGGGGCTAGCAATCAGCCCCAGCATTTT. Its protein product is CATSGSGASNQPQHF.

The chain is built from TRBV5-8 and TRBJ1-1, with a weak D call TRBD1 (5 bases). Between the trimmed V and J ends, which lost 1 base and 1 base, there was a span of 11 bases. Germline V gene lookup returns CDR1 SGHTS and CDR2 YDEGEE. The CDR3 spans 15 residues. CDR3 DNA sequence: TGTGCCAGCAGCTTGAGGCGAACAGGGAACACTGAAGCTTTCTTT. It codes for CASSLRRTGNTEAFF.

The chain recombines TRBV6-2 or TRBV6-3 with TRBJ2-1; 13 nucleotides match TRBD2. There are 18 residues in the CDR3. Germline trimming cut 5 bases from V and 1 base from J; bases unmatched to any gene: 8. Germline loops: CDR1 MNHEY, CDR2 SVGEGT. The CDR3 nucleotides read TGTGCCAGCAGTCCGGGACTAGCGGGGCGAATGTCCTACAATGAGCAGTTCTTC. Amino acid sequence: CASSPGLAGRMSYNEQFF.

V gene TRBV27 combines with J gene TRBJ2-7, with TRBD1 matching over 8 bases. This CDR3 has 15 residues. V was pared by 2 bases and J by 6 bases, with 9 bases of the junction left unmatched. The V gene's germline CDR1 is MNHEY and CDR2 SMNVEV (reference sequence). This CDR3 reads CASSLRPGGIGEQYF. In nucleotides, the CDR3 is TGTGCCAGCAGTTTACGACCAGGGGGCATAGGCGAGCAGTACTTC.

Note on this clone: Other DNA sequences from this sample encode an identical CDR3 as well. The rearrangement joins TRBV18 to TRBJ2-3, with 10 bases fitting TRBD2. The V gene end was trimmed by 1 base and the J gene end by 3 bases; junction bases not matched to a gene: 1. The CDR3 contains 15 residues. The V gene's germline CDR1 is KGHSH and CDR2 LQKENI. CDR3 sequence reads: CASSPRTSGTDTQYF. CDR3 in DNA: TGTGCCAGCTCACCACGGACTAGCGGAACAGATACGCAGTATTTT.

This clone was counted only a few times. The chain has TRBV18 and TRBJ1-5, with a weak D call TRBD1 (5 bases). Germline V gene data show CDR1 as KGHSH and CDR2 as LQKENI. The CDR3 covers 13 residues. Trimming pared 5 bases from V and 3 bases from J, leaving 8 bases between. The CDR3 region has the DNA TGTGCCAGCTCATCAGGGCTCAATCAGCCCCAGCATTTT. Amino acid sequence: CASSSGLNQPQHF.

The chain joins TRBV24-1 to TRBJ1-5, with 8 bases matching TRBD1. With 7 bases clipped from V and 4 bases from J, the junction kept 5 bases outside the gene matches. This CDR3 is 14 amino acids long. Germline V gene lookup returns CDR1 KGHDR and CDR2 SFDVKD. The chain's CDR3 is CATSETGGNQPQHF. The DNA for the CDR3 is TGTGCCACCAGCGAAACAGGGGGGAATCAGCCCCAGCATTTT.

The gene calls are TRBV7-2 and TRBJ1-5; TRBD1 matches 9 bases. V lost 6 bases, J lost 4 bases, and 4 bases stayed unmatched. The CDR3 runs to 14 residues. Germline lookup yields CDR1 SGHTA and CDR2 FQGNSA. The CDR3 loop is CASRLGTGNQPQHF. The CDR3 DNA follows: TGTGCCAGCAGACTAGGGACAGGGAATCAGCCCCAGCATTTT.

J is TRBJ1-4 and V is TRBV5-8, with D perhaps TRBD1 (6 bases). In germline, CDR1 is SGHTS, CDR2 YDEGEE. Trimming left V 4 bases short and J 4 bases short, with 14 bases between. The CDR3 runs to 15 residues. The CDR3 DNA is TGTGCCAGCAGCATCAGGGGAGCCGGTAATGAAAAACTGTTTTTT. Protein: CASSIRGAGNEKLFF.

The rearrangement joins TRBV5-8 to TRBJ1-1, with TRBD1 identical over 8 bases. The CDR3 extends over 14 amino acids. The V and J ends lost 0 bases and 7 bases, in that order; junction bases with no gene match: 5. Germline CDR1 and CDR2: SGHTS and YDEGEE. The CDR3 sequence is CASSLDRGYIEAFF. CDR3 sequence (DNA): TGTGCCAGCAGCTTGGACAGGGGGTATATTGAAGCTTTCTTT.

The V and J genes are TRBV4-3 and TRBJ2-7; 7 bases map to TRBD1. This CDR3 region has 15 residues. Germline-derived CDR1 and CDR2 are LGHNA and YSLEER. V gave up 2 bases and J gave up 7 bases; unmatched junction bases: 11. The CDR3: CASSQSGDRAVEQYF. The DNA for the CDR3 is TGCGCCAGCAGCCAAAGTGGAGACAGGGCTGTTGAGCAGTACTTC.

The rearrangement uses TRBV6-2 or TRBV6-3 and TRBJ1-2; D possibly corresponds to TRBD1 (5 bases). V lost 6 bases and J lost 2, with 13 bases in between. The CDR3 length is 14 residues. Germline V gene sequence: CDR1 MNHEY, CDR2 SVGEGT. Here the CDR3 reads CASSLPEGNYGYTF. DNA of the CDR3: TGTGCCAGCAGCCTCCCGGAGGGGAACTATGGCTACACCTTC.

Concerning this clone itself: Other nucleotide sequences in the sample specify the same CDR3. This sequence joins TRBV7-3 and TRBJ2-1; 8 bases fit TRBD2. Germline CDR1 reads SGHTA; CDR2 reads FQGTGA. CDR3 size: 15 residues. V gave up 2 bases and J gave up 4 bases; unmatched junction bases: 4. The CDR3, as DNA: TGTGCCAGCAGCTTACTCGCGGGGGGTTACAATGAGCAGTTCTTC. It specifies CASSLLAGGYNEQFF.

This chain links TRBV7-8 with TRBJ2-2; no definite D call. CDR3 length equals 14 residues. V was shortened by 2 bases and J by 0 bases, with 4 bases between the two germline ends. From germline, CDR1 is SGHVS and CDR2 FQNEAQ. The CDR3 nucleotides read TGTGCCAGCAGCTTATTCGCGAACACCGGGGAGCTGTTTTTT. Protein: CASSLFANTGELFF.

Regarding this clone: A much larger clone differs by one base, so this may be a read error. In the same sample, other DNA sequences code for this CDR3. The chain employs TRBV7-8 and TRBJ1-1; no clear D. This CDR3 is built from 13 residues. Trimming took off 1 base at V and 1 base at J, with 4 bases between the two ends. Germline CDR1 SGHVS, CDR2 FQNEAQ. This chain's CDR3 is CASSLDRNTEAFF. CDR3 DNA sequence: TGTGCCAGCAGCTTAGACAGGAACACTGAAGCTTTCTTT.

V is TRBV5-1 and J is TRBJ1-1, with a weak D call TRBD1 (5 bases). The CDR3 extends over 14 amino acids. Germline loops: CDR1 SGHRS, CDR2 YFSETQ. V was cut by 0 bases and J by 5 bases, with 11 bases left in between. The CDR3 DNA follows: TGCGCCAGCAGCTTGGCAGGGATGGGGACTGAAGCTTTCTTT. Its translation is CASSLAGMGTEAFF.

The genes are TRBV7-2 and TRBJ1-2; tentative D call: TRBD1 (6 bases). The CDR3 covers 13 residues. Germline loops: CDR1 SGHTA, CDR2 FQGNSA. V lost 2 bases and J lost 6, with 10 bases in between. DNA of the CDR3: TGTGCCAGCAGCTTACAGGGGAAGAATGGCTACACCTTC. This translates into CASSLQGKNGYTF.

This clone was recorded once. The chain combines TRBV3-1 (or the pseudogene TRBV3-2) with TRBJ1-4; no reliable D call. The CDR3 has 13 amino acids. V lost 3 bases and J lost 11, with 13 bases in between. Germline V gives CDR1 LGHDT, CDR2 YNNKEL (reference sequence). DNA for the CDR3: TGTGCCAGCAGCCACGAGAAGGGCGGGAAACTGTTTTTT. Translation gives CASSHEKGGKLFF.

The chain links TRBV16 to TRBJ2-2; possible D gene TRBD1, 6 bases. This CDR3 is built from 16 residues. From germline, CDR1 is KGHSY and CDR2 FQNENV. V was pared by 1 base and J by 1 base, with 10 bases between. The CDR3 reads CASSQFGTRNTGELFF. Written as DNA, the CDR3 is TGTGCCAGCAGCCAATTTGGGACAAGGAACACCGGGGAGCTGTTTTTT.

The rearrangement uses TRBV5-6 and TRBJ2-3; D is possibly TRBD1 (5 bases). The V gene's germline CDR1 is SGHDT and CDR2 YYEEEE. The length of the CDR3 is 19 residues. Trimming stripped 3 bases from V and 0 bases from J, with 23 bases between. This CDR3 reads CASSSRVGPLTGSTDTQYF. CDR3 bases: TGTGCCAGCAGCTCAAGAGTAGGGCCCCTTACAGGAAGCACAGATACGCAGTATTTT.

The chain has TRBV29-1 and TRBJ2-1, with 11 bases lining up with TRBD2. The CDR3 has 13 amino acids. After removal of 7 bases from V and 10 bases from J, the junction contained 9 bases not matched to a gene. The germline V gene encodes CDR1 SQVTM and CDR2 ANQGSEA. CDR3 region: CSALSGGAWEQFF. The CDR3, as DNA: TGCAGCGCCCTTAGCGGGGGGGCGTGGGAGCAGTTCTTC.